A single sample is the source of the 30 T cell receptor beta chains below, sequenced in a study of shared clonotypes between healthy human individuals (dated by TCRdb to 2020 to 2022). Library method: the immunoSEQ multiplex PCR assay. TCRdb carries this immuneACCESS record with in-frame sequences only. Its versions omit some clonotypes, under half of them owing to an unresolved V gene in the studies checked, with the rest unexplained. In this sample the table shows about 2.4 million clones, approximately 94% of which occur a single time. The ten biggest clones cover more than 0.35% of the sample. The sequenced sample consisted of naive CD4+ T cells from PBMCs. In the paper's terms, the cell subset or site label means: CD45RA+ positively selected. The receptors come from a man aged 18 to 29 in good health. Some clones in this sample may be carry-over from other donors' samples.

The chain uses TRBV12-5 and TRBJ2-1; 10 bases agree with TRBD2. V lost 2 bases, J lost 0 bases, and 10 bases stayed unmatched. The germline V gene has CDR1 LGHNT and CDR2 FRNRAP. This CDR3 spans 19 amino acids. The CDR3 DNA reads TGTGCTAGTGGTTTGTCAGGACTAGCGGTCGTTAGCTCCTACAATGAGCAGTTCTTC. This sequence encodes CASGLSGLAVVSSYNEQFF.

The J gene is TRBJ1-5, the V gene TRBV30; 7 nucleotides agree with TRBD1. The V gene's germline CDR1 is GTSNPN and CDR2 SVGIG (reference sequence). This CDR3 contains 15 residues. Trimming at V came to 3 bases and at J to 4 bases, leaving 9 bases not matched to a gene. CDR3 protein: CAWRGTGVPNQPQHF. The CDR3 DNA sequence: TGTGCCTGGAGGGGAACAGGGGTCCCAAATCAGCCCCAGCATTTT.

The chain carries TRBV6-1 and TRBJ2-7, with 8 nucleotides matching TRBD2. Germline assignment: CDR1 MNHNS and CDR2 SASEGT. Trimming took 7 bases from V and 0 from J; bases not matched to a gene: 2. There are 13 residues in the CDR3. CDR3 DNA sequence: TGTGCCAGCAACGGGAGGGGCTCCTACGAGCAGTACTTC. It yields the protein CASNGRGSYEQYF.

The rearrangement joins TRBV29-1 to TRBJ1-1; D possibly corresponds to TRBD1 (6 bases). This CDR3 region has 12 residues. CDR1 is SQVTM, CDR2 ANQGSEA, per germline. Trimming left V 7 bases short and J 4 bases short, with 13 bases between. The CDR3 DNA follows: TGCAGCGCTGCAATAGGGGGCACTGAAGCTTTCTTT. Translated: CSAAIGGTEAFF.

V and J are TRBV6-6 and TRBJ2-1; D is possibly TRBD2 (7 bases). V was pared by 5 bases and J by 8 bases, with 16 bases between. CDR1 and CDR2 from the germline V gene are MNHNY and SVGAGI (reference sequence). There are 14 residues in the CDR3. Here the CDR3 DNA reads TGTGCCAGCAGTAAAGGGGGGGGAAGGGATGAGCAGTTCTTC. Protein sequence: CASSKGGGRDEQFF.

The J gene is TRBJ2-5, the V gene TRBV7-8, with 9 bases that match TRBD2. V shed 5 bases and J 3 bases; nucleotides not matched to a gene: 7. The germline V gene has CDR1 SGHVS and CDR2 FQNEAQ. The CDR3 contains 15 residues. CDR3 DNA sequence: TGTGCCAGCAGCCTCCGGACTAGCGTGAAAGAGACCCAGTACTTC. Its protein is CASSLRTSVKETQYF.

The rearrangement joins TRBV7-9 to TRBJ2-7, with a possible D match to TRBD2 (5 bases). The CDR3 has 12 amino acids. V lost 1 base, J lost 9 bases, and 10 bases lay in between. Per germline, CDR1 SEHNR and CDR2 FQNEAQ (reference sequence). CDR3 sequence reads: CASSLGAAGQYF. The CDR3 region has the DNA TGTGCCAGCAGCTTAGGGGCGGCGGGGCAGTACTTC. Complete variable domain (other parts from reference TRBV7-9 and TRBJ2-7): DTGVSQNPRHKITKRGQNVTFRCDPISEHNRLYWYRQTLGQGPEFLTYFQNEAQLEKSRLLSDRFSAERPKGSFSTLEIQRTEQGDSAMYLCASSLGAAGQYFGPGTRLTVT.

The genes are TRBV6-6 and TRBJ2-7; D call uncertain. The germline gives CDR1 MNHNY, CDR2 SVGAGI (reference sequence). The CDR3 extends over 13 amino acids. V lost 6 bases, J lost 2 bases, and 11 bases lay in between. The CDR3 loop is CASSSGPPYEQYF. For the CDR3, the DNA is TGTGCCAGCAGCTCCGGGCCCCCCTACGAGCAGTACTTC.

In DNA form, the CDR3 reads TGCGCCAGCAGTGATCGTGGCCGGCAAGAGACCCAGTACTTC. This sequence encodes CASSDRGRQETQYF. The rearrangement joins TRBV10-1 to TRBJ2-5; D call uncertain. V lost 3 bases to trimming and J lost 2 bases, with 10 bases between them. Germline V gene lookup returns CDR1 WNHNN and CDR2 SYGVQD (reference sequence). The CDR3 contains 14 residues.

This clone appeared once. The chain carries TRBV5-5 and TRBJ2-3; D unclear. Per the germline V gene, CDR1 is SGHKS and CDR2 is YYEKEE (reference sequence). This CDR3 has 12 residues. DNA for the CDR3: TGTGTGTCGGAGCCCAGCACAGATACGCAGTATTTT. Its protein is CVSEPSTDTQYF.

This clone was seen just once. The chain combines TRBV10-3 with TRBJ2-5, with D unclear. This CDR3 region has 15 residues. Germline assignment: CDR1 ENHRY and CDR2 SYGVKD. Trimming removed 8 bases from V and 2 bases from J, with 18 bases in between. The chain's CDR3 is CAISDKGVGQETQYF. CDR3 DNA sequence: TGTGCCATCTCTGACAAGGGTGTGGGACAAGAGACCCAGTACTTC.

This chain joins TRBV6-5 and TRBJ1-2; a possible D gene is TRBD1 (5 bases). Per germline, CDR1 MNHEY and CDR2 SVGAGI. CDR3 length equals 14 residues. Trimming cost V 5 bases and J 4 bases, with 14 bases left between them. CDR3 residues: CASSDRGKGYGYTF. As DNA, the CDR3 is TGTGCCAGCAGTGACCGGGGCAAGGGCTATGGCTACACCTTC.

This clone was counted only a few times. V and J are TRBV30 and TRBJ1-5; D gene ambiguous. V was trimmed by 2 bases and J by 3 bases, leaving 5 bases between them. CDR1 and CDR2 (germline): GTSNPN, SVGIG (reference sequence). CDR3 length equals 12 residues. The CDR3: CAWSITNQPQHF. The CDR3 coding sequence is TGTGCCTGGAGTATTACCAATCAGCCCCAGCATTTT.

This rearrangement joins TRBV6-7 to TRBJ2-2; the match to TRBD2 covers 9 bases. TRBV6-7 counts as an open reading frame of uncertain function. The length of the CDR3 is 18 residues. The V and J ends lost 7 bases and 5 bases, in that order; junction bases with no gene match: 17. In nucleotides, the CDR3 is TGTGCCAGCACCGACTCCCTTAGCGGGAGATTCGAGACCGGGGAGCTGTTTTTT. Translating gives CASTDSLSGRFETGELFF.

The chain combines TRBV9 with TRBJ2-1; 11 bases are a match to TRBD2. The V segment lost 4 bases and the J segment 6 bases; nucleotides outside the gene matches: 6. Germline V lookup: CDR1 SGDLS, CDR2 YYNGEE. The CDR3 totals 15 residues. This CDR3 is CASSLTSGRVNEQFF. In nucleotides, the CDR3 is TGTGCCAGCAGCCTTACTAGCGGGAGAGTCAATGAGCAGTTCTTC.

This clone was detected only once. The rearrangement links TRBV30 to TRBJ1-4; D gene uncertain. The CDR3 spans 13 residues. V was clipped by 0 bases and J by 4 bases, with 6 bases between them. In germline, CDR1 is GTSNPN, CDR2 SVGIG (reference sequence). CDR3 DNA sequence: TGTGCCTGGAGTGTAGCTGATAATGAAAAACTGTTTTTT. This translates into CAWSVADNEKLFF.

V gene TRBV5-4 combines with J gene TRBJ1-1; D is unclear. The CDR3 is 15 residues long. CDR1 is SGHNT, CDR2 YYREEE, per germline (reference sequence). Between the trimmed V and J ends, which lost 4 bases and 3 bases, there was a span of 16 bases. CDR3 sequence reads: CASSDRLGLDTEAFF. The DNA of the CDR3 is TGTGCCAGCAGCGACCGACTGGGGTTGGACACTGAAGCTTTCTTT.

The rearrangement joins TRBV5-4 to TRBJ2-1; 7 bases fit TRBD2. This CDR3 spans 15 amino acids. In germline, CDR1 is SGHNT, CDR2 YYREEE (reference sequence). With 5 bases clipped from V and 4 bases from J, the junction kept 9 bases outside the gene matches. CDR3 sequence: CASSLGGNLYNEQFF. The DNA for the CDR3 is TGTGCCAGCAGTCTCGGGGGGAATCTGTACAATGAGCAGTTCTTC. The entire variable domain, with the rest obtained from reference TRBV5-4 and TRBJ2-1, is as follows: ETGVTQSPTHLIKTRGQQVTLRCSSQSGHNTVSWYQQALGQGPQFIFQYYREEENGRGNFPPRFSGLQFPNYSSELNVNALELDDSALYLCASSLGGNLYNEQFFGPGTRLTVL.

CDR3 protein: CASSKIRDRAPEQYF. The CDR3 DNA reads TGTGCCAGCAGCAAGATCCGGGACAGGGCTCCCGAGCAGTACTTC. This chain joins TRBV11-2 and TRBJ2-7; 9 bases match TRBD1. Germline CDR1 is SGHAT and CDR2 is FQNNGV. Unmatched junction bases numbered 11, after V lost 5 bases and J lost 6 bases. CDR3 length: 15 residues.

V is TRBV7-2 and J is TRBJ1-1; 9 positions match TRBD1. The germline gives CDR1 SGHTA, CDR2 FQGNSA. Unmatched junction bases numbered 5, after V lost 5 bases and J lost 4 bases. The CDR3 contains 14 residues. This chain's CDR3 is CASSRDRAVTEAFF. CDR3 sequence (DNA): TGTGCCAGCAGCAGGGACAGGGCGGTCACTGAAGCTTTCTTT. The whole variable domain, filled in from reference TRBV7-2 and TRBJ1-1, reads GAGVSQSPSNKVTEKGKDVELRCDPISGHTALYWYRQSLGQGLEFLIYFQGNSAPDKSGLPSDRFSAERTGGSVSTLTIQRTQQEDSAVYLCASSRDRAVTEAFFGQGTRLTVV.

The chain recombines TRBV5-1 with TRBJ2-4; the D gene is possibly TRBD2 (6 bases). Germline-derived CDR1 and CDR2 are SGHRS and YFSETQ. V lost 0 bases and J 8 bases, leaving 9 bases between the germline ends. This CDR3 contains 13 residues. The CDR3 region is CASSLEIADIQYF. The CDR3 bases are TGCGCCAGCAGCTTGGAAATAGCGGACATTCAGTACTTC.

The V and J genes are TRBV21-1 and TRBJ1-1; the DNA was not used to check the table's D call, TRBD1. TRBV21-1 is annotated as a pseudogene. CDR3 length: 15 residues. The CDR3 sequence: CASSKAKGMNTEAFF. Written as DNA, the CDR3 is TGTGCCAGCAGCAAAGCGAAGGGGATGAACACTGAAGCTTTCTTT.

The sample holds one count of this clone. CDR3 amino acids: CASSFGGASGNTIYF. DNA of the CDR3: TGTGCCAGCAGCTTCGGCGGGGCTTCTGGAAACACCATATATTTT. The gene calls are TRBV7-2 and TRBJ1-3; a weak D match, TRBD1 (5 bases). This CDR3 has 15 residues. The V end lost 3 bases, the J end lost 1 base, and 10 bases lay between the germline ends. Per the germline V gene, CDR1 is SGHTA and CDR2 is FQGNSA.

The chain carries TRBV6-4 and TRBJ2-2, with 7 bases identical to TRBD1. The CDR3 spans 16 residues. Losses at the gene ends were 5 bases for V and 6 bases for J; bases not matched to a gene: 12. In germline, CDR1 is MRHNA, CDR2 SNTAGT. DNA of the CDR3: TGTGCCAGCAGTTCCATCGCAGGGGGTATGGCCGGGGAGCTGTTTTTT. It yields the protein CASSSIAGGMAGELFF.

The chain couples TRBV27 to TRBJ2-7, with TRBD2 identical over 7 bases. The CDR3 length is 16 residues. Trimming took 4 bases from V and 3 from J; bases not matched to a gene: 12. CDR1 is MNHEY, CDR2 SMNVEV, per germline (reference sequence). This chain's CDR3 is CASSSVASGRVYEQYF. The CDR3 region has the DNA TGTGCCAGCAGTTCGGTGGCTAGCGGAAGAGTCTACGAGCAGTACTTC.

The chain joins TRBV19 to TRBJ2-1, with TRBD2 matching 12 bases. Germline V gene data show CDR1 as LNHDA and CDR2 as SQIVND (reference sequence). The CDR3 runs 14 residues. Trimming cost V 5 bases and J 12 bases; bases outside gene matches: 8. The CDR3 reads CASSLLAGGVGQFF. In DNA form, the CDR3 reads TGTGCCAGTAGTCTACTAGCGGGAGGAGTAGGGCAGTTCTTC.

The rearrangement links TRBV28 to TRBJ2-6; D unresolved. Germline CDR1 and CDR2: MDHEN and SYDVKM. The CDR3 runs 15 residues. Trimming took 2 bases from V and 0 from J, leaving 5 bases between them. CDR3 nucleotides: TGTGCCAGCAGTTTAGGCCGCTCTGGGGCCAACGTCCTGACTTTC. This encodes CASSLGRSGANVLTF.

The chain combines TRBV6-1 with TRBJ2-2; 9 bases line up with TRBD1. CDR3 length: 18 amino acids. With V trimmed by 0 bases and J by 1 base, 6 bases remained unmatched. Germline CDR1 is MNHNS and CDR2 is SASEGT. CDR3: CASSEAFGGQGNTGELFF. CDR3 sequence (DNA): TGTGCCAGCAGTGAAGCGTTTGGGGGACAGGGGAACACCGGGGAGCTGTTTTTT.

Concerning this clone: Mismatch with germline at one junction end may stem from a read error. The chain is built from TRBV6-5 and TRBJ2-7, with D uncertain. CDR1 is MNHEY and CDR2 is SVGAGI in the germline V gene. The CDR3 contains 11 residues. CDR3 DNA: TGTGCCAGCAGAACGACTCCCCGGCCTCGCTTC. It specifies CASRTTPRPRF.

The chain uses TRBV2 and TRBJ2-2; the D is unclear. In germline, CDR1 is SNHLY, CDR2 FYNNEI. Trimming shortened V by 7 bases and J by 6 bases, and 12 bases separated the two germline ends. The CDR3 has 13 residues. This CDR3 reads CASMGSPAGELFF. The CDR3 coding sequence is TGTGCCAGCATGGGATCCCCCGCCGGGGAGCTGTTTTTT.